The 28 T cell receptor beta chains given below trace back to one sample, sequenced in a study of beta chain features in type 1 diabetes. Notes on the study in general: All four CD4+ subsets of Type 1 diabetes patients contained TCRB CDR3s that were moderately but significantly shorter.

Their antigen targets remain unknown. Expressed TCRB transcripts were sequenced because the isolated RNA had all been reverse transcribed beforehand. Some clones are missing from TCRdb's copy, which holds only in-frame ones; the method was immunoSEQ multiplex PCR. In the table there are about 280,000 clones, around 16% of which are singletons. Sequencing used naive CD4+ T cells from blood. The receptors shown here come from a man between 18 and 35 years old with type 1 diabetes.

The rearrangement uses TRBV7-2 and TRBJ2-3; the match to TRBD2 covers 10 bases. Per the germline V gene, CDR1 is SGHTA and CDR2 is FQGNSA. V lost 2 bases to trimming and J lost 5 bases; unmatched junction nucleotides: 4. This CDR3 region has 15 residues. DNA of the CDR3: TGTGCCAGCAGCTTATCCCCTAGCGGGGGAGATACGCAGTATTTT. Amino acid sequence: CASSLSPSGGDTQYF.

This clone was recorded a few times. V is TRBV27 and J is TRBJ2-5; D might be TRBD2 (6 bases). This CDR3 is 16 amino acids long. CDR1 and CDR2 from the germline V gene are MNHEY and SMNVEV (reference sequence). With 0 bases removed from V and 6 bases from J, the gap between germline ends came to 17 bases. The CDR3 region has the DNA TGTGCCAGCAGTTTATCGGGCTTCGGGGGAATGAAGACCCAGTACTTC. Amino acids: CASSLSGFGGMKTQYF.

This clone was detected only a few times. The rearrangement joins TRBV5-1 to TRBJ2-5; D ambiguous. CDR3 length: 16 amino acids. V dropped 1 base and J dropped 2 bases, with 15 bases sitting between them. The germline CDR1 and CDR2 sequences are SGHRS and YFSETQ. CDR3 residues: CASSLIGGLAQETQYF. As DNA, the CDR3 is TGCGCCAGCAGCTTGATCGGTGGGCTGGCTCAAGAGACCCAGTACTTC.

The chain couples TRBV9 to TRBJ2-7, with 10 bases lining up with TRBD2. V lost 2 bases, J lost 5 bases, and 7 bases stayed unmatched. The CDR3 runs to 15 residues. Germline assignment: CDR1 SGDLS and CDR2 YYNGEE. CDR3 DNA sequence: TGTGCCAGCAGCGTGGGGAGCGGGGGGGCCCACGAGCAGTACTTC. It codes for CASSVGSGGAHEQYF.

The V and J genes are TRBV9 and TRBJ2-3; D not certain. There are 16 residues in the CDR3. V gave up 0 bases and J gave up 4 bases, with 15 bases separating them. Germline V gene data show CDR1 as SGDLS and CDR2 as YYNGEE. The CDR3 DNA sequence: TGTGCCAGCAGCGTAGGGCTTGCCTCTCATTCAGATACGCAGTATTTT. This encodes CASSVGLASHSDTQYF.

The rearrangement links TRBV7-9 to TRBJ2-3; D is unresolved. There are 14 residues in the CDR3. Trimming removed 2 bases from V and 4 bases from J, with 10 bases in between. Germline CDR1 SEHNR, CDR2 FQNEAQ (reference sequence). The CDR3 loop is CASSLLRLADTQYF. CDR3 coding DNA: TGTGCCAGCAGCTTATTGCGCCTCGCAGATACGCAGTATTTT.

The gene calls are TRBV30 and TRBJ1-4; 8 bases match TRBD1. Germline V lookup: CDR1 GTSNPN, CDR2 SVGIG (reference sequence). V trimming: 2 bases; J trimming: 13 bases; junction bases outside the gene matches: 18. This CDR3 has 16 amino acids. CDR3 protein: CAWSFRPGQARQGLFF. DNA of the CDR3: TGTGCCTGGAGTTTCCGACCGGGACAGGCTAGGCAAGGACTGTTTTTT.

This rearrangement joins TRBV5-1 to TRBJ2-1, with no clear D. The V and J ends lost 0 bases and 6 bases respectively, with 13 bases between them. The CDR3 covers 15 residues. Germline V gene lookup returns CDR1 SGHRS and CDR2 YFSETQ. The CDR3 DNA sequence: TGCGCCAGCAGCTTGGGAACTGGTGCGTTCAATGAGCAGTTCTTC. Protein sequence: CASSLGTGAFNEQFF.

To note about this clone: The same CDR3 also results from other DNA sequences found in this sample. This chain links TRBV5-1 with TRBJ2-5; D not resolved. Per the germline V gene, CDR1 is SGHRS and CDR2 is YFSETQ. Trimming removed 0 bases from V and 5 bases from J, with 5 bases in between. There are 12 residues in the CDR3. The CDR3 nucleotides read TGCGCCAGCAGCTTGGTCGAGGAGACCCAGTACTTC. Translation: CASSLVEETQYF.

This clone appeared a few times. The V and J genes are TRBV9 and TRBJ2-3; tentatively, D is TRBD1 (6 bases). The CDR3 is 15 residues long. Germline values: CDR1 SGDLS, CDR2 YYNGEE. V lost 3 bases to trimming and J lost 6 bases, with 17 bases between them. The CDR3 DNA follows: TGTGCCAGCAGCGGCAGACAGGCGGGTCGGGATACGCAGTATTTT. The encoded protein is CASSGRQAGRDTQYF.

The rearrangement joins TRBV9 to TRBJ2-1; 14 bases are a match to TRBD2. Germline loops: CDR1 SGDLS, CDR2 YYNGEE. CDR3 length equals 15 residues. The V gene end was trimmed by 4 bases and the J gene end by 7 bases; junction bases not matched to a gene: 4. The CDR3 protein is CASSSGLAGGNEQFF. CDR3 bases: TGTGCCAGCAGCAGTGGACTAGCGGGAGGAAATGAGCAGTTCTTC.

In DNA, the CDR3 is TGCAGCGCTCTCCGACAGCAGGAAACTGAAGCTTTCTTT. It codes for CSALRQQETEAFF. This sequence joins TRBV29-1 and TRBJ1-1; maybe TRBD1 (5 bases). The V gene's germline CDR1 is SQVTM and CDR2 ANQGSEA. The CDR3 spans 13 residues. Trimming cost V 7 bases and J 5 bases, with 17 bases left between them.

This clone was seen only a few times. The sample carries other DNA sequences with the same CDR3. V usage is TRBV5-4 and J usage is TRBJ2-7, with D unclear. CDR3 length: 15 amino acids. Germline values: CDR1 SGHNT, CDR2 YYREEE (reference sequence). With 0 bases removed from V and 0 bases from J, the gap between germline ends came to 10 bases. The CDR3 sequence is CASSLGAGNSYEQYF. CDR3 nucleotide sequence: TGTGCCAGCAGCTTGGGGGCAGGCAACTCCTACGAGCAGTACTTC.

The chain uses TRBV5-1 and TRBJ2-1; perhaps TRBD2 as D (5 bases). Germline-derived CDR1 and CDR2 are SGHRS and YFSETQ. This CDR3 has 16 amino acids. V lost 0 bases and J lost 2, with 12 bases in between. The CDR3 spells CASSLDPGMAYNEQFF. CDR3 sequence (DNA): TGCGCCAGCAGCTTGGATCCGGGAATGGCCTACAATGAGCAGTTCTTC.

This clone has a handful of counts. V usage is TRBV30 and J usage is TRBJ2-3; tentative D call: TRBD2 (6 bases). The CDR3 is 14 amino acids. CDR1 is GTSNPN and CDR2 is SVGIG in the germline V gene (reference sequence). The V and J ends lost 1 base and 0 bases respectively, with 8 bases between them. The CDR3 loop is CAWSGGGSTDTQYF. CDR3 coding DNA: TGTGCCTGGAGTGGCGGAGGGAGCACAGATACGCAGTATTTT.

This clone was observed a few times. The genes are TRBV5-6 and TRBJ2-7; D is possibly TRBD2 (7 bases). CDR1 and CDR2 (germline): SGHDT, YYEEEE. This CDR3 spans 14 amino acids. The V gene lost 2 bases and the J gene lost 2 bases, with 11 bases spanning the gap. The CDR3 reads CASSLGGRAYEQYF. The CDR3 region has the DNA TGTGCCAGCAGCTTAGGGGGGAGGGCCTACGAGCAGTACTTC. The full variable domain, completed using reference TRBV5-6 and TRBJ2-7, is DAGVTQSPTHLIKTRGQQVTLRCSPKSGHDTVSWYQQALGQGPQFIFQYYEEEERQRGNFPDRFSGHQFPNYSSELNVNALLLGDSALYLCASSLGGRAYEQYFGPGTRLTVT.

Only a few counts were recorded for this clone. The rearrangement links TRBV7-2 to TRBJ2-1, with D uncertain. Looked up from germline, CDR1 is SGHTA and CDR2 is FQGNSA. Trimming stripped 0 bases from V and 8 bases from J, with 11 bases between. The CDR3 runs to 14 residues. The CDR3 bases are TGTGCCAGCAGCTTAGCCGGAGTCGTGGATGAGCAGTTCTTC. This encodes CASSLAGVVDEQFF. Variable domain in full (rest from reference TRBV7-2 and TRBJ2-1): GAGVSQSPSNKVTEKGKDVELRCDPISGHTALYWYRQSLGQGLEFLIYFQGNSAPDKSGLPSDRFSAERTGGSVSTLTIQRTQQEDSAVYLCASSLAGVVDEQFFGPGTRLTVL.

This clone has only a few counts. The J gene is TRBJ2-7, the V gene TRBV7-9; 8 positions match TRBD1. V shed 4 bases, J shed 4 bases, and the junction held 12 bases outside the gene matches. Germline CDR1 reads SEHNR; CDR2 reads FQNEAQ (reference sequence). The CDR3 runs to 16 residues. The CDR3: CASSYTPRGLLYEQYF. DNA of the CDR3: TGTGCCAGCAGCTACACCCCCAGGGGGCTTTTATACGAGCAGTACTTC.

The rearrangement links TRBV5-4 to TRBJ2-5; 7 bases agree with TRBD2. Germline V gene sequence: CDR1 SGHNT, CDR2 YYREEE (reference sequence). CDR3 length equals 16 residues. The J segment lost 5 bases and the V segment lost 3 bases, leaving 13 bases of the junction unmatched. The CDR3 coding sequence is TGTGCCAGCAGCTCAACGGGACTACTATCGGGGGAGACCCAGTACTTC. This translates into CASSSTGLLSGETQYF. The full variable domain, in which reference TRBV5-4 and TRBJ2-5 provide the parts outside the CDR3, is ETGVTQSPTHLIKTRGQQVTLRCSSQSGHNTVSWYQQALGQGPQFIFQYYREEENGRGNFPPRFSGLQFPNYSSELNVNALELDDSALYLCASSSTGLLSGETQYFGPGTRLLVL.

The chain uses TRBV30 and TRBJ2-3; 10 nucleotides align to TRBD2. The CDR3 is 15 amino acids. Per germline, CDR1 GTSNPN and CDR2 SVGIG (reference sequence). J was trimmed by 7 bases and V by 0 bases; bases with no gene match: 7. The CDR3 DNA reads as TGTGCCTGGAGTGTGTGGCTAGCGGGGGACAATACGCAGTATTTT. Its protein is CAWSVWLAGDNTQYF.

This clone was observed a handful of times. V usage is TRBV15 and J usage is TRBJ2-7; no clear D gene. The V gene's germline CDR1 is LNHNV and CDR2 YYDKDF (reference sequence). This CDR3 has 13 residues. The V end was cut by 2 bases, the J end by 7 bases, with 12 bases between. CDR3 nucleotides: TGTGCCACCAGCAGAATTGAAGAACGGGAGCAGTACTTC. Protein sequence: CATSRIEEREQYF.

This clone was found a few times. The chain combines TRBV5-5 with TRBJ2-2; a possible D gene is TRBD2 (7 bases). The V end lost 10 bases, the J end lost 2 bases, and 15 bases lay between the germline ends. This CDR3 spans 14 amino acids. Germline CDR1 is SGHKS and CDR2 is YYEKEE (reference sequence). Written as DNA, the CDR3 is TGTGCCGCTGGGGGGGCCTTAAACACCGGGGAGCTGTTTTTT. This translates into CAAGGALNTGELFF.

The sample holds a few counts of this clone. V and J are TRBV28 and TRBJ2-7; 9 bases fit TRBD1. In germline, CDR1 is MDHEN, CDR2 SYDVKM. V dropped 3 bases and J dropped 6; count of bases not matched to a gene: 0. The CDR3 contains 12 residues. DNA of the CDR3: TGTGCCAGCAGTTTGGGACAGGGCGAGCAGTACTTC. Amino acids: CASSLGQGEQYF.

The sample holds a few counts of this clone. V gene TRBV5-1 combines with J gene TRBJ2-5; the match to TRBD2 covers 8 bases. Germline CDR1 reads SGHRS; CDR2 reads YFSETQ. The CDR3 consists of 14 residues. The V gene end was trimmed by 4 bases and the J gene end by 5 bases; junction bases not matched to a gene: 7. The CDR3 spells CASSTGLALETQYF. In nucleotides, the CDR3 is TGCGCCAGCAGCACAGGACTAGCCCTCGAGACCCAGTACTTC. Full variable domain (outside the CDR3, taken from reference TRBV5-1 and TRBJ2-5): KAGVTQTPRYLIKTRGQQVTLSCSPISGHRSVSWYQQTPGQGLQFLFEYFSETQRNKGNFPGRFSGRQFSNSRSEMNVSTLELGDSALYLCASSTGLALETQYFGPGTRLLVL.

The chain links TRBV18 to TRBJ2-5, with 8 bases fitting TRBD1. V lost 0 bases to trimming and J lost 4 bases; unmatched junction nucleotides: 4. Germline CDR1 reads KGHSH; CDR2 reads LQKENI. This CDR3 contains 15 residues. The CDR3 coding sequence is TGTGCCAGCTCACCACCTACAGGGGGTCGAGAGACCCAGTACTTC. Its protein product is CASSPPTGGRETQYF.

In this sample, this clone turned up a few times. The chain is built from TRBV28 and TRBJ2-3, with 8 positions matching TRBD1. CDR3 length: 13 residues. Losses at the gene ends were 8 bases for V and 0 bases for J; bases not matched to a gene: 1. Germline loops: CDR1 MDHEN, CDR2 SYDVKM. This chain's CDR3 is CASDRGSTDTQYF. In nucleotides, the CDR3 is TGTGCCAGCGACAGGGGTAGCACAGATACGCAGTATTTT.

This clone was picked up a small number of times. As DNA, the CDR3 is TGTGCCAGCAGTCCAAGGACAGGGCAAGGGCCCCAGCATTTT. Its protein is CASSPRTGQGPQHF. J is TRBJ1-5 and V is TRBV6-5; 8 bases line up with TRBD1. CDR1 is MNHEY and CDR2 is SVGAGI in the germline V gene. V dropped 5 bases and J dropped 9; count of bases not matched to a gene: 9. The CDR3 loop spans 14 amino acids.

This clone was counted a few times. This chain links TRBV11-3 with TRBJ1-5, with TRBD1 identical over 10 bases. Germline values: CDR1 SGHNT, CDR2 YENEEA. V dropped 0 bases and J dropped 3; count of bases not matched to a gene: 14. The CDR3 spans 20 residues. In nucleotides, the CDR3 is TGTGCCAGCAGCTTAGATCATGGGACAGGGGTAGGCGAATCCAATCAGCCCCAGCATTTT. This codes for CASSLDHGTGVGESNQPQHF. Using reference TRBV11-3 and TRBJ1-5 for the parts outside the CDR3, the full variable domain is EAGVVQSPRYKIIEKKQPVAFWCNPISGHNTLYWYLQNLGQGPELLIRYENEEAVDDSQLPKDRFSAERLKGVDSTLKIQPAELGDSAVYLCASSLDHGTGVGESNQPQHFGDGTRLSIL.